This T cell receptor beta chain was sequenced during a study of PD-L1 blockade in urothelial cancer. Time point meaning: peripheral blood 6 weeks after treatment start. Sequencing was performed with immunoSEQ multiplex PCR; in TCRdb, only in-frame clones are kept and a portion is missing. The sample shows over 100,000 clones, 91% of them seen only once. Study results and caveats: Pretreatment TCR clonality in blood under the median foretold superior survival.

As to this clone: Its specificity is unknown.

The CDR3 has 15 residues. Germline V gene data show CDR1 as SNHLY and CDR2 as FYNNEI. Unmatched junction bases numbered 10, after V lost 6 bases and J lost 6 bases. Sequencing was performed on PBMCs, taken around atezolizumab (anti-PD-L1) treatment. The receptor was isolated from a man in his fifties or sixties with urothelial cancer. The rearrangement joins TRBV2 to TRBJ2-4; 8 bases agree with TRBD1. CDR3 sequence (DNA): TGTGCCAGCAGAAACGCAGGGGGCGCAGGAAACATTCAGTACTTC. Its translation is CASRNAGGAGNIQYF.